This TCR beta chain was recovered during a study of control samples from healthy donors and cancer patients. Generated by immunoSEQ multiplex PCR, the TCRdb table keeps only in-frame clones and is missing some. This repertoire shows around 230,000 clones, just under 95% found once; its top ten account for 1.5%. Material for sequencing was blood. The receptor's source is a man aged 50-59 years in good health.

CDR3 coding DNA: TGTGCCAGCAGTTCACAGGGGACAAGCTCTGGAAACACCATATATTTT. The encoded protein is CASSSQGTSSGNTIYF. V usage is TRBV27 and J usage is TRBJ1-3, with TRBD1 matching 7 bases. Unmatched junction bases numbered 6, after V lost 4 bases and J lost 0 bases. CDR1 and CDR2 (germline): MNHEY, SMNVEV (reference sequence). This CDR3 region has 16 residues.